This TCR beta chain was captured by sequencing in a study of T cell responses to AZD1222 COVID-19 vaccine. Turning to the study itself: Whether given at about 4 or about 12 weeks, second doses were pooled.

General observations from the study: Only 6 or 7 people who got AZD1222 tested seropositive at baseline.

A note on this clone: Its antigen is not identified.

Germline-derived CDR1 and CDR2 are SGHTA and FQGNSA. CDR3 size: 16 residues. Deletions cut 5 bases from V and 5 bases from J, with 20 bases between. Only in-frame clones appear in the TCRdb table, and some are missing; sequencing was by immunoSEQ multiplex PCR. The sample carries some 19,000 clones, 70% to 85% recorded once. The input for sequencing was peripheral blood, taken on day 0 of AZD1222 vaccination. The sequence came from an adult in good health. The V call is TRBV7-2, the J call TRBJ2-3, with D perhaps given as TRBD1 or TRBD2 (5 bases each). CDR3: CASSLGLGPARDTQYF. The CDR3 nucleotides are TGTGCCAGCAGCCTAGGATTGGGACCGGCAAGAGATACGCAGTATTTT.